The rows below give T cell receptor beta chains drawn from one sample of a study of metastatic and nonmetastatic thyroid tumors. TCRdb reassembled clones from the PCR reads with MiXCR. The table records roughly 59,000 clones, 15% to 20% of them present only once. Sequences were obtained from blood. The receptors were sampled from a male donor with papillary thyroid cancer or a benign thyroid nodule (not recorded which). Some clones in this sample may be carry-over from other donors' samples. The CDR3 runs from the conserved cysteine through the conserved F or W. A D gene is named only where the DNA matches it firmly. Some rows have no size entry. The others give once, few or many, or a class for an expanded clone.

.	many	TRBV24-1	TRBJ2-1	CATSAGDNEQFF	TGTGCCACCAGTGCAGGGGACAATGAGCAGTTCTTC
.	many	TRBV6-2/TRBV6-3	TRBJ1-2	CASSSWSYGYTF	TGTGCCAGCAGTTCCTGGAGCTATGGCTACACCTTC
.	.	TRBV27	TRBJ1-6	CASSAKGSYNSPLHF	TGTGCCAGCAGCGCAAAGGGGTCCTATAATTCACCCCTCCACTTT
.	many	TRBV5-1	TRBJ2-3	CASSSADPTDTQYF	TGCGCCAGCAGCTCAGCGGACCCCACAGATACGCAGTATTTT
TRBD1	many	TRBV5-1	TRBJ1-1	CASSGGQGAFF	TGCGCCAGCAGCGGCGGACAGGGTGCTTTCTTT
TRBD1	many	TRBV3-1	TRBJ2-1	CASSPGTDSYNEQFF	TGTGCCAGCAGCCCCGGGACAGACTCCTACAATGAGCAGTTCTTC
.	many	TRBV14	TRBJ2-1	CASSPQKDSLSYNEQFF	TGTGCCAGCAGCCCACAAAAGGACAGCTTATCCTACAATGAGCAGTTCTTC
.	many	TRBV30	TRBJ1-5	CAWSALDQPQHF	TGTGCCTGGAGTGCGTTGGATCAGCCCCAGCATTTT
TRBD2	many	TRBV12-3/TRBV12-4	TRBJ2-2	CASRQREFGGELFF	TGTGCCAGCAGACAGCGGGAGTTCGGCGGGGAGCTGTTTTTT
.	many	TRBV5-1	TRBJ2-3	CASRLNTDTQYF	TGCGCCAGCAGACTAAACACAGATACGCAGTATTTT
TRBD1	many	TRBV27	TRBJ1-1	CASSLSTQGARGAFF	TGTGCCAGCAGTTTATCGACACAGGGGGCGCGGGGCGCTTTCTTT
.	.	TRBV27	TRBJ2-7	CASSLGPAAWYGKYF	TGTGCCAGCAGTTTAGGGCCAGCCGCTTGGTACGGGAAGTACTTC
.	many	TRBV7-9	TRBJ1-2	CASSGRTHYGYTF	TGTGCCAGCAGCGGGCGGACCCACTATGGCTACACCTTC
.	many	TRBV20-1	TRBJ2-2	CSADPSDTGELFF	TGCAGTGCTGACCCTAGCGACACCGGGGAGCTGTTTTTT
TRBD1	few	TRBV27	TRBJ2-1	CASSAYSPGQGIDEQFF	TGTGCCAGCAGTGCCTACTCACCGGGACAGGGGATCGATGAGCAGTTCTTC
.	many	TRBV6-1	TRBJ2-1	CASSEGRPLRANEQFF	TGTGCCAGCAGTGAAGGTCGGCCCCTTAGGGCCAATGAGCAGTTCTTC
TRBD1	many	TRBV24-1	TRBJ2-1	CATSGFRDRGYNEQFF	TGTGCCACCAGTGGATTCCGGGACAGGGGCTACAATGAGCAGTTCTTC
.	many	TRBV9	TRBJ2-2	CASSLSNTGELFF	TGTGCCAGCAGTCTTTCGAACACCGGGGAGCTGTTTTTT
.	many	TRBV6-1	TRBJ1-2	CASSVLGDYGYTF	TGTGCCAGCAGTGTCCTAGGGGACTATGGCTACACCTTC
.	many	TRBV9	TRBJ2-3	CASSVNPGSTDTQYF	TGTGCCAGCAGCGTAAACCCCGGGAGCACAGATACGCAGTATTTT
.	many	TRBV11-3	TRBJ2-1	CASQSSSYNEQFF	TGTGCCAGCCAATCCTCCTCCTACAATGAGCAGTTCTTC
TRBD1	many	TRBV6-1	TRBJ1-6	CASSATGVNSPLHF	TGTGCCAGCAGTGCTACAGGGGTTAATTCACCCCTCCACTTT
.	.	TRBV6-1	TRBJ2-7	CATIAYVYEQYF	TGTGCCACCATTGCGTACGTCTACGAGCAGTACTTC
.	.	TRBV6-5	TRBJ1-5	CASSFDTMCQPQHF	TGTGCCAGCAGTTTCGACACTATGTGTCAGCCCCAGCATTTT
.	many	TRBV19	TRBJ2-1	CASSIVRDPRGNEQFF	TGTGCCAGTAGTATAGTCCGGGACCCCAGGGGCAATGAGCAGTTCTTC
.	.	TRBV4-1	TRBJ1-2	CASSRSPGQGHYGYTF	TGCGCCAGCAGCCGATCACCGGGGCAGGGCCACTATGGCTACACCTTC